The 20 T cell receptor beta chains reported below all come from one sample, sequenced in a study of CD8 T cells in ankylosing spondylitis. TCRdb recomputed calls from the 5' RACE reads with MiXCR, one row per CDR3 protein. This table has around 230,000 distinct CDR3 sequences, approximately 8.4% appearing once. The source material was blood, either unsorted or a sorted T cell fraction (not recorded which). These TCRs come from a female donor with ankylosing spondylitis or in good health (not recorded which).

In this sample, this clonotype turned up many times. The rearrangement joins TRBV15 to TRBJ2-1; no clear D gene. In germline, CDR1 is LNHNV, CDR2 YYDKDF (reference sequence). The CDR3 spans 13 residues. With 0 bases removed from V and 5 bases from J, the gap between germline ends came to 5 bases. The CDR3 sequence: CATSRDWDNEQFF. CDR3 nucleotide sequence: TGTGCCACCAGCAGAGACTGGGACAATGAGCAGTTCTTC.

The sample holds many counts of this clonotype. V gene TRBV11-2 combines with J gene TRBJ2-3, with a tentative D call TRBD2 (5 bases). The CDR3 sequence is 17 residues long. The ends were cut back, 2 bases at V and 2 bases at J, with 17 bases in the middle. The germline V gene encodes CDR1 SGHAT and CDR2 FQNNGV. The DNA for the CDR3 is TGTGCCAGCAGCTTATGGTATACGGGAAAAATCACAGATACGCAGTATTTT. The encoded protein is CASSLWYTGKITDTQYF. Full variable domain (remainder filled in from reference TRBV11-2 and TRBJ2-3): EAGVAQSPRYKIIEKRQSVAFWCNPISGHATLYWYQQILGQGPKLLIQFQNNGVVDDSQLPKDRFSAERLKGVDSTLKIQPAKLEDSAVYLCASSLWYTGKITDTQYFGPGTRLTVL.

This chain uses TRBV11-2 with TRBJ1-1; D possibly corresponds to TRBD1 (6 bases). Germline V gene data show CDR1 as SGHAT and CDR2 as FQNNGV. The CDR3 totals 16 residues. Trimming stripped 3 bases from V and 5 bases from J, with 19 bases between. CDR3 sequence: CASSFNGGRSGTEAFF. CDR3 bases: TGTGCCAGCAGCTTCAATGGGGGGCGTTCGGGGACTGAAGCTTTCTTT.

A remark on this clonotype: Sequence at one end of the junction differs from germline and may be a read error. The chain combines TRBV6-2 or TRBV6-3 with TRBJ2-1; the D gene is possibly TRBD2 (5 bases). This CDR3 is 14 amino acids long. The V gene's germline CDR1 is MNHEY and CDR2 SVGEGT. CDR3 sequence reads: CASSYRDLILGQLF. For the CDR3, the DNA is TGTGCCAGCAGTTACCGCGACCTTATACTAGGGCAGCTCTTC.

The V gene is TRBV28, the J gene TRBJ2-1; D might be TRBD2 (6 bases). Germline CDR1 and CDR2: MDHEN and SYDVKM. V dropped 10 bases and J dropped 12 bases, with 19 bases sitting between them. The CDR3 is 12 amino acids. The CDR3 sequence is CATLLGGDAQFF. The CDR3 nucleotides read TGTGCCACCCTCCTGGGGGGAGACGCGCAGTTCTTC.

This clonotype came up once. The CDR3, as DNA: TGTGCCAGCAGCTTAGCTGGGCTAGCGGGGGACCGCACAGATACGCAGTATTTT. Its protein product is CASSLAGLAGDRTDTQYF. The genes are TRBV7-2 and TRBJ2-3, with 10 bases identical to TRBD2. Trimming removed 0 bases from V and 1 base from J; junction bases left unmatched: 7. From germline, CDR1 is SGHTA and CDR2 FQGNSA. The CDR3 spans 18 residues.

This clonotype came up a few times. V usage is TRBV12-5 and J usage is TRBJ1-2; the D gene is possibly TRBD1 (6 bases). Between the trimmed V and J ends, which lost 1 base and 8 bases, there was a span of 23 bases. CDR3 length: 17 residues. Germline loops: CDR1 LGHNT, CDR2 FRNRAP. CDR3 DNA sequence: TGTGCTAGTGGTTTGGCGGGGGCAGGTCGGGCAACTCAGGGCTACACCTTC. As protein: CASGLAGAGRATQGYTF.

The rearrangement joins TRBV20-1 to TRBJ1-2; TRBD1 matches at 9 bases. Germline CDR1 and CDR2: DFQATT and SNEGSKA (reference sequence). J lost 6 bases, V lost 2 bases, and 16 bases had no gene match. This CDR3 has 17 residues. The CDR3 loop is CSARPNWDRVQNDGYTF. Written as DNA, the CDR3 is TGCAGTGCTAGACCCAATTGGGACAGGGTTCAGAATGATGGCTACACCTTC.

In this sample, this clonotype turned up many times. The chain couples TRBV2 to TRBJ1-1; weak D call: TRBD1 (6 bases). Germline V lookup: CDR1 SNHLY, CDR2 FYNNEI. The CDR3 runs to 14 residues. The V and J ends lost 5 bases and 4 bases respectively, with 14 bases between them. For the CDR3, the DNA is TGTGCCAGCAGTCTCGACAGGATGGGCACTGAAGCTTTCTTT. Its translation is CASSLDRMGTEAFF. Full variable domain (rest looked up from reference TRBV2 and TRBJ1-1): EPEVTQTPSHQVTQMGQEVILRCVPISNHLYFYWYRQILGQKVEFLVSFYNNEISEKSEIFDDQFSVERPDGSNFTLKIRSTKLEDSAMYFCASSLDRMGTEAFFGQGTRLTVV.

This clonotype was counted many times. The V call is TRBV5-6, the J call TRBJ2-7; TRBD2 matches 8 bases. The CDR3 is 15 amino acids. The ends lost 1 base at V and 2 bases at J; junction bases unmatched: 5. CDR1 SGHDT and CDR2 YYEEEE come from the germline V gene. The CDR3 region has the DNA TGTGCCAGCAGCTTGCTCAGCGGGGGAACCTACGAGCAGTACTTC. Translation: CASSLLSGGTYEQYF.

The CDR3 spells CASSYGDSGANVLTF. CDR3 sequence (DNA): TGTGCCAGCAGTTACGGCGACTCTGGGGCCAACGTCCTGACTTTC. The J gene is TRBJ2-6, the V gene TRBV6-2 or TRBV6-3; D uncertain. V was pared by 2 bases and J by 0 bases, with 5 bases between. The CDR3 is 15 amino acids. Germline V gene sequence: CDR1 MNHEY, CDR2 SVGEGT.

This clonotype came up once. This clone may be a read error of a much larger clone one base away. CDR3 DNA: TGCAGTGCTAGGGGCCCGACAGGGATCTCATACGGGCAGTACTTC. This gives the protein CSARGPTGISYGQYF. The chain uses TRBV20-1 and TRBJ2-7; 7 bases agree with TRBD1. Germline values: CDR1 DFQATT, CDR2 SNEGSKA (reference sequence). The length of the CDR3 is 15 residues.

This clonotype occurred a few times. The V gene is TRBV18, the J gene TRBJ2-7, with D tentatively TRBD1 (5 bases). Trimming shortened V by 4 bases and J by 0 bases, and 10 bases separated the two germline ends. The CDR3 covers 14 residues. Per germline, CDR1 KGHSH and CDR2 LQKENI. Here the CDR3 DNA reads TGTGCCAGCTCACGCCAGGGTAGCTCCTACGAGCAGTACTTC. Translating it yields CASSRQGSSYEQYF.

This clonotype occurred a few times. The chain combines TRBV27 with TRBJ1-5; TRBD1 is a possible D gene (5 bases). V lost 4 bases and J lost 3, with 10 bases in between. Germline-derived CDR1 and CDR2 are MNHEY and SMNVEV (reference sequence). The CDR3 consists of 14 residues. The DNA of the CDR3 is TGTGCCAGCAGTTCCCGGGGCCCCAATCAGCCCCAGCATTTT. As protein: CASSSRGPNQPQHF.

The V gene is TRBV11-2, the J gene TRBJ1-2, with 7 bases aligning to TRBD1. V lost 5 bases to trimming and J lost 9 bases; unmatched junction nucleotides: 9. The CDR3 contains 13 residues. Germline lookup yields CDR1 SGHAT and CDR2 FQNNGV. The CDR3 reads CASSPTGPSSYTF. The CDR3 DNA sequence: TGTGCCAGCAGCCCGACAGGGCCCTCCAGCTACACCTTC. Together with reference TRBV11-2 and TRBJ1-2, the CDR3 gives the full variable domain: EAGVAQSPRYKIIEKRQSVAFWCNPISGHATLYWYQQILGQGPKLLIQFQNNGVVDDSQLPKDRFSAERLKGVDSTLKIQPAKLEDSAVYLCASSPTGPSSYTFGSGTRLTVV.

This clonotype has a count of ten or more. This chain connects TRBV5-4 to TRBJ2-1; TRBD2 matches 7 bases. From germline, CDR1 is SGHNT and CDR2 YYREEE (reference sequence). This CDR3 is built from 15 residues. J lost 4 bases, V lost 3 bases, and 7 bases had no gene match. The CDR3 loop reads CASSSGLVGYNEQFF. The CDR3 DNA reads as TGTGCCAGCAGCTCCGGACTAGTGGGTTACAATGAGCAGTTCTTC.

This clonotype was counted only a few times. The V gene is TRBV4-3, the J gene TRBJ2-7, with D perhaps matching TRBD2 (6 bases). There are 16 residues in the CDR3. With 5 bases removed from V and 1 base from J, the gap between germline ends came to 18 bases. The V gene's germline CDR1 is LGHNA and CDR2 YSLEER. The CDR3 here is CASSLGAGSESYEQYF. The CDR3 region has the DNA TGCGCCAGCAGCTTAGGCGCCGGGAGTGAATCCTACGAGCAGTACTTC.

This clonotype has a count of ten or more. This sequence joins TRBV7-9 and TRBJ2-2; D unclear. Looked up from germline, CDR1 is SEHNR and CDR2 is FQNEAQ (reference sequence). V lost 6 bases to trimming and J lost 7 bases, with 15 bases between them. CDR3 length: 14 amino acids. CDR3 sequence (DNA): TGTGCCAGCAGGTCGGACGGATCGATCGGGGAGCTGTTTTTT. It specifies CASRSDGSIGELFF.

CDR3 loop: CTISPLMTRRGDDTEAFF. Written as DNA, the CDR3 is TGTACCATCAGCCCCCTAATGACCAGGAGGGGAGACGACACTGAAGCTTTCTTT. The chain combines TRBV2 with TRBJ1-1, with D possibly matching TRBD1 (5 bases). This CDR3 spans 18 amino acids. The germline CDR1 and CDR2 sequences are SNHLY and FYNNEI.

This clonotype was recorded at least ten times. This chain uses TRBV3-1 with TRBJ1-2, with a tentative D call TRBD1 (5 bases). Trimming pared 4 bases from V and 8 bases from J, leaving 23 bases between. Germline V gene sequence: CDR1 LGHDT, CDR2 YNNKEL (reference sequence). This CDR3 is built from 16 residues. The CDR3 sequence: CASSPRGVAGSKGYTF. The CDR3, as DNA: TGTGCCAGCAGCCCAAGAGGGGTGGCGGGGTCGAAAGGCTACACCTTC.